What follows are 14 T cell receptor beta chains derived from one specimen sequenced in a study of T-cell memory formation after mild COVID-19. TCRdb processed the 5' RACE reads anew with MiXCR; each CDR3 protein has one entry. The sample has 350,000 to 450,000 distinct CDR3 sequences, 20% to 25% seen once. Sequenced input: PBMCs or a T cell subset sorted from them (not recorded which). These receptors came from an adult woman who had mild COVID-19 (a few samples of this study predate the infection). Cell type and time point are not known.

This clonotype was observed a handful of times. The chain is built from TRBV12-3 or TRBV12-4 and TRBJ1-1, with D unclear. Trimming stripped 3 bases from V and 3 bases from J, with 11 bases between. CDR3 length equals 14 residues. CDR3 residues: CASSFGISYTEAFF. As DNA, the CDR3 is TGTGCCAGCAGTTTCGGTATAAGTTACACTGAAGCTTTCTTT.

CDR3 region: CASDDTGELFF. The DNA of the CDR3 is TGTGCCAGCGACGACACCGGGGAGCTGTTTTTT. The chain links TRBV6-2 or TRBV6-3 to TRBJ2-2; D unresolved. This CDR3 is 11 amino acids long. The V gene lost 8 bases and the J gene lost 3 bases, with 4 bases spanning the gap. From germline, CDR1 is MNHEY and CDR2 SVGEGT.

This clonotype was counted only a few times. The rearrangement joins TRBV7-9 to TRBJ2-2; D gene unclear. V shed 3 bases and J shed 3 bases, with 5 bases lying between them. Germline loops: CDR1 SEHNR, CDR2 FQNEAQ (reference sequence). This CDR3 is built from 13 residues. CDR3 residues: CASSFGYTGELFF. The CDR3 DNA is TGTGCCAGCAGCTTTGGGTACACCGGGGAGCTGTTTTTT.

This clonotype was seen a few times. The chain couples TRBV7-2 to TRBJ2-7; 14 nucleotides match TRBD2. The V segment lost 5 bases and the J segment 4 bases; nucleotides outside the gene matches: 16. The CDR3 sequence is 19 residues long. Germline-derived CDR1 and CDR2 are SGHTA and FQGNSA. The CDR3 loop is CASSLGLAGAGGRTYEQYF. In nucleotides, the CDR3 is TGTGCCAGCAGCCTGGGACTAGCGGGAGCGGGCGGGCGGACTTACGAGCAGTACTTC.

This chain links TRBV12-3 or TRBV12-4 with TRBJ2-3, with D unresolved. With 6 bases removed from V and 7 bases from J, the gap between germline ends came to 14 bases. CDR3 length: 13 amino acids. The CDR3 nucleotides read TGTGCCAGCAGCTCGGCCCCTCAGAATACGCAGTATTTT. Residues: CASSSAPQNTQYF.

This clonotype has only a few counts. The V call is TRBV27, the J call TRBJ2-7; no clear D gene. Trimming left V 3 bases short and J 0 bases short, with 9 bases between. In germline, CDR1 is MNHEY, CDR2 SMNVEV (reference sequence). The CDR3 is 14 amino acids. Written as DNA, the CDR3 is TGTGCCAGCAGTTTTATCGGACCCTCCTACGAGCAGTACTTC. Translation: CASSFIGPSYEQYF.

The chain recombines TRBV2 with TRBJ1-2; a possible D gene is TRBD1 (5 bases). V lost 1 base and J lost 7, with 16 bases in between. Germline CDR1 reads SNHLY; CDR2 reads FYNNEI. CDR3 length equals 15 residues. CDR3 nucleotides: TGTGCCAGCAGTGAAGAGATACAAGGGGATCGTGGCTACACCTTC. The encoded protein is CASSEEIQGDRGYTF.

This clonotype showed up just a few times. The V gene is TRBV7-9, the J gene TRBJ2-7; D not resolved. Germline V gene lookup returns CDR1 SEHNR and CDR2 FQNEAQ (reference sequence). V gave up 2 bases and J gave up 3 bases, with 11 bases separating them. The CDR3 consists of 14 residues. Written as DNA, the CDR3 is TGTGCCAGCAGCTTACCTGGACCTCACTACGAGCAGTACTTC. Amino acids: CASSLPGPHYEQYF. Based on the CDR3 plus reference TRBV7-9 and TRBJ2-7, the full variable domain is DTGVSQNPRHKITKRGQNVTFRCDPISEHNRLYWYRQTLGQGPEFLTYFQNEAQLEKSRLLSDRFSAERPKGSFSTLEIQRTEQGDSAMYLCASSLPGPHYEQYFGPGTRLTVT.

The V call is TRBV6-2 or TRBV6-3, the J call TRBJ2-3, with a possible D match to TRBD1 (6 bases). V gave up 6 bases and J gave up 10 bases, with 20 bases separating them. In germline, CDR1 is MNHEY, CDR2 SVGEGT. This CDR3 has 14 residues. The CDR3 bases are TGTGCCAGCAGAATGAGAATTACAGGGTCTGCGCAGTATTTT. It translates to CASRMRITGSAQYF.

The gene calls are TRBV7-6 and TRBJ1-2, with TRBD1 as a possible D gene (5 bases). The germline gives CDR1 SGHVS, CDR2 FNYEAQ. Trimming shortened V by 4 bases and J by 4 bases, and 13 bases separated the two germline ends. This CDR3 has 14 amino acids. The CDR3: CASSSDGGSYGYTF. The CDR3 region has the DNA TGTGCCAGCAGCTCAGACGGGGGGAGCTATGGCTACACCTTC.

V usage is TRBV24-1 and J usage is TRBJ2-5; 15 bases map to TRBD2. V lost 2 bases, J lost 4 bases, and 7 bases stayed unmatched. From germline, CDR1 is KGHDR and CDR2 SFDVKD. This CDR3 region has 18 residues. CDR3 residues: CATSDSGTGLAGGETQYF. The CDR3 DNA reads TGTGCCACCAGTGATTCCGGCACGGGACTAGCGGGAGGAGAGACCCAGTACTTC.

This clonotype was counted only a few times. The chain employs TRBV12-3 or TRBV12-4 and TRBJ2-7; no clear D. This CDR3 is 13 amino acids long. V lost 3 bases, J lost 1 base, and 7 bases lay in between. The CDR3 region has the DNA TGTGCCAGCAGTTTCTGGGAATCCTACGAGCAGTACTTC. Translation: CASSFWESYEQYF.

This clonotype was detected only a few times. The chain employs TRBV4-2 and TRBJ2-7, with 9 bases fitting TRBD2. The germline V gene encodes CDR1 LGHNA and CDR2 YNFKEQ. The CDR3 has 16 residues. J gave up 3 bases and V 4 bases, and 10 bases lay outside the gene matches. This CDR3 is CASSPRGGGALYEQYF. Written as DNA, the CDR3 is TGTGCCAGCAGCCCTCGGGGCGGGGGGGCCCTCTACGAGCAGTACTTC.

This clonotype was detected only a few times. The chain combines TRBV5-4 with TRBJ2-5, with TRBD2 matching over 8 bases. The CDR3 runs to 15 residues. Germline V CDR1 and CDR2: SGHNT, YYREEE (reference sequence). V was clipped by 3 bases and J by 1 base; unmatched bases: 5. The CDR3 nucleotides read TGTGCCAGCAGCTGGACCACTAGCGGCCAAGAGACCCAGTACTTC. Protein product: CASSWTTSGQETQYF.